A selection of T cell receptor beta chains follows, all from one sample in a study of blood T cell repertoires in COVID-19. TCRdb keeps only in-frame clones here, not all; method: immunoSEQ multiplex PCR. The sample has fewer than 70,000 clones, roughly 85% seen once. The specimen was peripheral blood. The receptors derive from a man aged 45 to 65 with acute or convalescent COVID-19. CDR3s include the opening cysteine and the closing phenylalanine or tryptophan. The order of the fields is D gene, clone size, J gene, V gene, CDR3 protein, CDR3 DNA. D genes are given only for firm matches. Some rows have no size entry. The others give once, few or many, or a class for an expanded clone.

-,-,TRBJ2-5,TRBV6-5,CASSYGQIQETQYF,TGTGCCAGCAGTTACGGACAGATACAAGAGACCCAGTACTTC
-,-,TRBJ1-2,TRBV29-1,CSVAPTVGYGYTF,TGCAGCGTTGCGCCAACAGTCGGCTATGGCTACACCTTC
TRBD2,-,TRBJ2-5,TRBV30,CARRTSAQETQYF,TGTGCCAGGAGGACTAGCGCGCAAGAGACCCAGTACTTC
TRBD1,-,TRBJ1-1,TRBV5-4,CASTTQGAHTEAFF,TGTGCCAGCACCACGCAGGGGGCCCACACTGAAGCTTTCTTT
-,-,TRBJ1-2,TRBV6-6,CASSYEPSGYGYTF,TGTGCCAGCAGTTATGAGCCTTCGGGCTATGGCTACACCTTC
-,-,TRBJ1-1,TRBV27,CASSAIENTEAFF,TGTGCCAGCAGTGCCATAGAAAACACTGAAGCTTTCTTT
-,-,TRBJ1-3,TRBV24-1,CATAARSGNTIYF,TGTGCCACCGCCGCGAGGTCTGGAAACACCATATATTTT
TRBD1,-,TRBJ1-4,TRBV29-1,CSAGQGSGEKLFF,TGCAGCGCGGGACAGGGAAGTGGCGAAAAACTGTTTTTT
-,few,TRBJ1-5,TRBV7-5,CVRNQPKGGEAWGQTGGGNQPQHF,TGTGTCAGAAACCAACCTAAGGGAGGAGAGGCATGGGGACAGACAGGAGGAGGCAATCAGCCCCAGCATTTT
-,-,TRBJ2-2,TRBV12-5,CASGYLDGGPGELFF,TGTGCTAGTGGTTACCTCGACGGAGGGCCCGGGGAGCTGTTTTTT
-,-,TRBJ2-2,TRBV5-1,CASSLAVTGNTGELFF,TGCGCCAGCAGCTTGGCGGTGACGGGGAACACCGGGGAGCTGTTTTTT
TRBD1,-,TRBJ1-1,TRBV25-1,CASRGWTGGYEAFF,TGTGCCAGCAGAGGTTGGACAGGGGGCTACGAAGCTTTCTTT
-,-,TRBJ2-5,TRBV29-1,CSGAEAQETQYF,TGCAGCGGTGCAGAGGCACAAGAGACCCAGTACTTC
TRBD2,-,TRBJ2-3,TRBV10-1,CASSDPASGDTDTQYF,TGCGCCAGCAGTGATCCCGCTAGCGGGGACACAGATACGCAGTATTTT
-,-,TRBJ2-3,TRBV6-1,CASSVPWGESADTQYF,TGTGCCAGCAGTGTACCATGGGGGGAGTCGGCAGATACGCAGTATTTT
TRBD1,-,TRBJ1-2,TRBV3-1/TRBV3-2,CASSQGQGDYTF,TGTGCCAGCAGCCAGGGACAGGGAGACTACACCTTC
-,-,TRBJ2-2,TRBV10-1,CASSVRGGGELFF,TGCGCCAGCAGTGTGCGGGGAGGCGGGGAGCTGTTTTTT
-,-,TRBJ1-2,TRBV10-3,CAISETQGNYGYTF,TGTGCCATCAGTGAAACACAGGGTAACTATGGCTACACCTTC
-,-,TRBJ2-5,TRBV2,CASSLSETQYF,TGTGCCAGCAGCTTATCCGAGACCCAGTACTTC
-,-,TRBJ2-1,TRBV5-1,CASSLDYDNEQFF,TGCGCCAGCAGCTTGGACTACGACAATGAGCAGTTCTTC
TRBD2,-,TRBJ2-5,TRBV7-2,CASRGLAGVQETQYF,TGTGCCAGCAGAGGACTAGCGGGGGTCCAAGAGACCCAGTACTTC
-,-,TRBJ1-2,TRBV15,CATSRDVGGYGYTF,TGTGCCACCAGCAGAGATGTAGGGGGCTATGGCTACACCTTC
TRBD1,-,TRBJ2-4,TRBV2,CASIGQGGAKNIQYF,TGTGCCAGCATCGGACAGGGGGGTGCCAAAAACATTCAGTACTTC
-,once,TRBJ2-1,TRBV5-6,CASSLDTGSEQFF,TGTGCCAGCAGCTTGGACACGGGGAGTGAGCAGTTCTTC
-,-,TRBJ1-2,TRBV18,CASSPSAGANYGYTF,TGTGCCAGCTCACCATCGGCAGGGGCGAACTATGGCTACACCTTC
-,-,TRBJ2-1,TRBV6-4,CASSAGTTALSEQFF,TGTGCCAGCAGTGCGGGGACAACCGCCCTTAGTGAGCAGTTCTTC
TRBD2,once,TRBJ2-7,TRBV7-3,CASSLTSRGGDGHEQYF,TGTGCCAGCAGCTTAACAAGCCGGGGAGGGGACGGACACGAGCAGTACTTC
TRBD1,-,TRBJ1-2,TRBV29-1,CSVETGPLGYTF,TGCAGCGTCGAGACAGGGCCTCTCGGCTACACCTTC
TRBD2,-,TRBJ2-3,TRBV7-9,CASSISGDSTDTQYF,TGTGCCAGCAGCATTAGCGGGGATAGCACAGATACGCAGTATTTT
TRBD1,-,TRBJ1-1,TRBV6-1,CASSDRDRGGNTEAFF,TGTGCCAGCAGTGATCGGGACAGGGGAGGGAACACTGAAGCTTTCTTT
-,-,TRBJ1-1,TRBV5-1,CASSLQASITEAFF,TGCGCCAGCAGCTTGCAGGCGTCAATTACTGAAGCTTTCTTT
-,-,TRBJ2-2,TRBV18,CASSPTSTVTGELFF,TGTGCCAGCTCACCAACTAGTACGGTAACCGGGGAGCTGTTTTTT
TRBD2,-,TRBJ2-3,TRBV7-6,CASSSSSGVTDTQYF,TGTGCCAGCAGCTCATCTAGCGGCGTCACAGATACGCAGTATTTT
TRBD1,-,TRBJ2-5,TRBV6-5,CASSYSTGGETQYF,TGTGCCAGCAGTTATTCGACAGGGGGAGAGACCCAGTACTTC